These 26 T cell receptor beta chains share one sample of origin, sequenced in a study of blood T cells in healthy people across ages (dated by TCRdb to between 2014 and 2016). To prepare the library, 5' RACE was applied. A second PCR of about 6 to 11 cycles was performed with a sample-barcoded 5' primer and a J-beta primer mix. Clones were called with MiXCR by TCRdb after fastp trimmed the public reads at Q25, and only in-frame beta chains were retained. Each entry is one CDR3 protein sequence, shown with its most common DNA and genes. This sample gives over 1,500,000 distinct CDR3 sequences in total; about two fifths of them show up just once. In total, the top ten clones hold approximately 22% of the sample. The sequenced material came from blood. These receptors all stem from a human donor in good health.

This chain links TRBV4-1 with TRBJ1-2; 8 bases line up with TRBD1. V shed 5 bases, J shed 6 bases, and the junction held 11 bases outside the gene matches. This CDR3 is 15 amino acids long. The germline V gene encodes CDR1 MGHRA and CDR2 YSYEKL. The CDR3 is CASSWGTGGTNGYTF. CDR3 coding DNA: TGCGCCAGCAGCTGGGGAACAGGGGGAACCAATGGCTACACCTTC.

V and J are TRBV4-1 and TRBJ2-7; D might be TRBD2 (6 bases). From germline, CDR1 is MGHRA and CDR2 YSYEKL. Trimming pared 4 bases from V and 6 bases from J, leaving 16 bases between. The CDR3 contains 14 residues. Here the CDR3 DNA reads TGCGCCAGCAGCCCAAGATATCCGGGGGTCGAGCAGTACTTC. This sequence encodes CASSPRYPGVEQYF.

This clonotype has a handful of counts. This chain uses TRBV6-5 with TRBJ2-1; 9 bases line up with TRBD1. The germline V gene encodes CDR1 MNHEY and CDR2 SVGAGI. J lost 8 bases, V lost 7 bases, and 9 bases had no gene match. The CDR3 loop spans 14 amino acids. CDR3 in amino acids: CASTSPGQGDEQFF. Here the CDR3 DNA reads TGTGCCAGCACCAGTCCGGGACAGGGCGATGAGCAGTTCTTC.

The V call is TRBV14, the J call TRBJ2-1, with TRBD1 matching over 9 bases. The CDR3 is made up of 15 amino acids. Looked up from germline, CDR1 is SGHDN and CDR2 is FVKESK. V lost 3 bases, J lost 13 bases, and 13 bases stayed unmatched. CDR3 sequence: CASSHFRTGEETQFF. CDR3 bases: TGTGCCAGCAGCCATTTTAGGACAGGGGAGGAGACCCAGTTCTTC.

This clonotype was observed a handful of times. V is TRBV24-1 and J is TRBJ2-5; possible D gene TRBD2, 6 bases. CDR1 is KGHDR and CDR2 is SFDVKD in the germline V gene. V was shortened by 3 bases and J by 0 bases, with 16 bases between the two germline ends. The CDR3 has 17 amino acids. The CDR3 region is CATSDPGGERDQETQYF. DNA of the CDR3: TGTGCCACCAGTGATCCCGGAGGGGAGAGGGACCAAGAGACCCAGTACTTC.

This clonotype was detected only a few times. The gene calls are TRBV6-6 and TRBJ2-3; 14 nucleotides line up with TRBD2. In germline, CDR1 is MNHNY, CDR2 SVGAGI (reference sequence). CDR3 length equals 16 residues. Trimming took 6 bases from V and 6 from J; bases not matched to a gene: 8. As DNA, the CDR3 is TGTGCCAGCAGCAAGACTAGCGGGGGGGCCCCGGATACGCAGTATTTT. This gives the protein CASSKTSGGAPDTQYF.

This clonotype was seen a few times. CDR3 protein: CASSLAGTFEETQYF. In nucleotides, the CDR3 is TGCGCCAGCAGCTTGGCCGGGACCTTTGAAGAGACCCAGTACTTC. The J gene is TRBJ2-5, the V gene TRBV5-1, with D perhaps being TRBD1 or TRBD2 (5 bases each). The CDR3 contains 15 residues. The germline gives CDR1 SGHRS, CDR2 YFSETQ. Trimming shortened V by 0 bases and J by 3 bases, and 12 bases separated the two germline ends.

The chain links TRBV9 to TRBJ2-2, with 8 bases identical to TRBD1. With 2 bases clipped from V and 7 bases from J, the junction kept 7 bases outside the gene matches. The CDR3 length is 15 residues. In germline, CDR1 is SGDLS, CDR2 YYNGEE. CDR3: CASSVAGGVLGELFF. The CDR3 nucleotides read TGTGCCAGCAGCGTTGCAGGGGGCGTCCTCGGGGAGCTGTTTTTT. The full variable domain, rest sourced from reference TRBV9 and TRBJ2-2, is DSGVTQTPKHLITATGQRVTLRCSPRSGDLSVYWYQQSLDQGLQFLIQYYNGEERAKGNILERFSAQQFPDLHSELNLSSLELGDSALYFCASSVAGGVLGELFFGEGSRLTVL.

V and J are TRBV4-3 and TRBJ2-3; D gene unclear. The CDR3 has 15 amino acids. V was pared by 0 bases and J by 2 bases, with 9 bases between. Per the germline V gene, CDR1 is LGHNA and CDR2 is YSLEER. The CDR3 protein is CASSQDIDFTDTQYF. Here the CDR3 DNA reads TGCGCCAGCAGCCAAGATATAGACTTCACAGATACGCAGTATTTT.

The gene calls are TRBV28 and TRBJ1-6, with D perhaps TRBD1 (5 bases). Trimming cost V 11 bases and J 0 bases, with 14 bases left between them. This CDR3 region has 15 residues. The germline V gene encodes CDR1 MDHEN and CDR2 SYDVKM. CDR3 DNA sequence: TGTGCCGCTCGACAGATGAACTCCTATAATTCACCCCTCCACTTT. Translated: CAARQMNSYNSPLHF.

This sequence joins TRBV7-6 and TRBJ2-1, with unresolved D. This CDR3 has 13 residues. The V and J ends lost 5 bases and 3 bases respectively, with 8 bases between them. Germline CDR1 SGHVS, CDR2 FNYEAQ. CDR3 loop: CASSPYVYNEQFF. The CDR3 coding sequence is TGTGCCAGCAGCCCTTACGTCTACAATGAGCAGTTCTTC.

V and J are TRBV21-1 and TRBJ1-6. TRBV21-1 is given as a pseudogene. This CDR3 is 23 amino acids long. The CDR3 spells CASSKALLPRWPFRGSYNSPLHF. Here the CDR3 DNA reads TGTGCCAGCAGCAAAGCCCTTCTGCCCCGTTGGCCTTTTAGGGGCTCCTATAATTCACCCCTCCACTTT.

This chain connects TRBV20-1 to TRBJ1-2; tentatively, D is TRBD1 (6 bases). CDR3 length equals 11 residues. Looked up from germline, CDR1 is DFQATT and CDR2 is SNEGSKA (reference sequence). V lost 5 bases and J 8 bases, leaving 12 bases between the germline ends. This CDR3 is CSAQDSYGYTF. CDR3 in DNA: TGCAGTGCTCAGGACAGTTACGGCTACACCTTC.

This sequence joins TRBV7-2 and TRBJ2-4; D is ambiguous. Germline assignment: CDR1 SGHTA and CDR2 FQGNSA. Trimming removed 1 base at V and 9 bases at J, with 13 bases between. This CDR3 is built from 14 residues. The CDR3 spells CASSLGGAASIQYF. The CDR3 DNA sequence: TGTGCCAGCAGCTTAGGTGGCGCCGCGAGCATTCAGTACTTC.

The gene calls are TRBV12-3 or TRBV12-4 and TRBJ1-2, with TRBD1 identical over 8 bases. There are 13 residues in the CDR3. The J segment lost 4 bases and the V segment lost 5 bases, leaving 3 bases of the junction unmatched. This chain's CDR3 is CASSRQGFYGYTF. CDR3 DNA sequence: TGTGCCAGCAGTCGACAGGGGTTCTATGGCTACACCTTC.

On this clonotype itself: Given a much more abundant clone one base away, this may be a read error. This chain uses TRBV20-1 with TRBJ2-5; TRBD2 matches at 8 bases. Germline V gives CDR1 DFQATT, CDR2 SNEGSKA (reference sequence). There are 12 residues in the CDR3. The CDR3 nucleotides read TGCAGGGCCGGGACTAGGGGTGTGACCCAGTACTTC. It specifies CRAGTRGVTQYF.

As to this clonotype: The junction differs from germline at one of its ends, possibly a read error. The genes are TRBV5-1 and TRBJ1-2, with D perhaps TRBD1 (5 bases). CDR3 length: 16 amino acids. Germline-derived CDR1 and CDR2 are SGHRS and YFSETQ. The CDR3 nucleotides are TGCGCCAGCAGCTTTGACAGTGCATTAACTAACTATGGCAACACCTTC. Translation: CASSFDSALTNYGNTF.

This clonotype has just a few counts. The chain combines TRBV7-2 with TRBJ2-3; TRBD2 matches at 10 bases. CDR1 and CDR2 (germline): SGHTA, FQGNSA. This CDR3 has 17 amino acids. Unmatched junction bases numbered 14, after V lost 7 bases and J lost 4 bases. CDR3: CASNQPLSGGASDTQYF. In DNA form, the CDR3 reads TGTGCCAGCAATCAACCCCTGAGCGGGGGGGCGTCAGATACGCAGTATTTT. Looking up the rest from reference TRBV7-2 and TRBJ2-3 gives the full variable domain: GAGVSQSPSNKVTEKGKDVELRCDPISGHTALYWYRQSLGQGLEFLIYFQGNSAPDKSGLPSDRFSAERTGGSVSTLTIQRTQQEDSAVYLCASNQPLSGGASDTQYFGPGTRLTVL.

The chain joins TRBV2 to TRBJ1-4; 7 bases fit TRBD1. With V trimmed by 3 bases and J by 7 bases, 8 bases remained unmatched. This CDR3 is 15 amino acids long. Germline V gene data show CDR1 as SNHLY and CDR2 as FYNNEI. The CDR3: CASSDIDREGEKLFF. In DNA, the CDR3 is TGTGCCAGCAGTGATATCGACAGGGAGGGTGAAAAACTGTTTTTT.

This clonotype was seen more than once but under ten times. In DNA form, the CDR3 reads TGTGCCAGCAGCCATCTGAGGACTAGCGGGGGGTTGGATGAGCAGTTCTTC. Amino acid sequence: CASSHLRTSGGLDEQFF. This chain uses TRBV7-3 with TRBJ2-1; 14 nucleotides align to TRBD2. The CDR3 loop spans 17 amino acids. CDR1 is SGHTA and CDR2 is FQGTGA in the germline V gene. Trimming cost V 5 bases and J 8 bases; bases outside gene matches: 11.

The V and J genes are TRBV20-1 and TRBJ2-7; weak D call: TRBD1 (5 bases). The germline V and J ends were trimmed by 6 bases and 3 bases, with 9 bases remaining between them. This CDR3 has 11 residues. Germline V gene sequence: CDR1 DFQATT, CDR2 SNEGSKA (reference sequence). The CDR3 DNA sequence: TGCAGTGCGGACAATTACTACGAGCAGTACTTC. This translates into CSADNYYEQYF.

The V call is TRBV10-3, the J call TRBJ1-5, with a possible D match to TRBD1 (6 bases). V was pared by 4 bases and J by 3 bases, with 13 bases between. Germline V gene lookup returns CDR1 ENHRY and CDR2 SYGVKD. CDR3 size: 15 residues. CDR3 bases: TGTGCCATCAGTGTCGCCAGGGGCCCCAATCAGCCCCAGCATTTT. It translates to CAISVARGPNQPQHF.

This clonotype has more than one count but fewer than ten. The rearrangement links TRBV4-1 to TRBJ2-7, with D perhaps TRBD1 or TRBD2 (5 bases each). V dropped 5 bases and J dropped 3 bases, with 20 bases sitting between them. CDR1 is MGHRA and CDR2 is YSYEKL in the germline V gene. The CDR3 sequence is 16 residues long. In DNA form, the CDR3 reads TGCGCCAGCAGCGCCCGACAGTCGGGGCCGAACTACGAGCAGTACTTC. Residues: CASSARQSGPNYEQYF.

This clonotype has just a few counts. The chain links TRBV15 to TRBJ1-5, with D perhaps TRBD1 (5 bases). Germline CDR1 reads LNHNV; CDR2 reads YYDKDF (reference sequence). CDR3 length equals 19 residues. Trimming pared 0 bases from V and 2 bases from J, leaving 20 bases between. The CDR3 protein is CATSRDDDSGPLGNQPQHF. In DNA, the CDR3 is TGTGCCACCAGCAGAGATGATGACAGTGGCCCATTGGGCAATCAGCCCCAGCATTTT.

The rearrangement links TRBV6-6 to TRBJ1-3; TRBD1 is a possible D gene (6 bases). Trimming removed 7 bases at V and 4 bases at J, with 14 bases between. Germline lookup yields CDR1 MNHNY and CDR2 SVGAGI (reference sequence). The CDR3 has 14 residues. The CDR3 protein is CASKVRGPGNTIYF. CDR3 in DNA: TGTGCCAGCAAAGTCAGGGGCCCGGGAAACACCATATATTTT.

CDR3 coding DNA: TGTGCCAGCAGCCTCCTTAGCGGGGGGGGTAAAGAGACCCAGTACTTC. Translation: CASSLLSGGGKETQYF. This sequence joins TRBV2 and TRBJ2-5, with 11 bases lining up with TRBD2. Germline V gene lookup returns CDR1 SNHLY and CDR2 FYNNEI. Trimming took 6 bases from V and 3 from J; bases not matched to a gene: 9. The CDR3 has 16 amino acids. Full variable domain (remainder filled in from reference TRBV2 and TRBJ2-5): EPEVTQTPSHQVTQMGQEVILRCVPISNHLYFYWYRQILGQKVEFLVSFYNNEISEKSEIFDDQFSVERPDGSNFTLKIRSTKLEDSAMYFCASSLLSGGGKETQYFGPGTRLLVL.